This T cell receptor beta chain was captured in a study of OX40 agonist ivuxolimab in advanced cancers. The protocol was immunoSEQ multiplex PCR, while the TCRdb copy is restricted to in-frame clones and leaves out a portion. This sample has about 45,000 clones, with just under 90% found just once. Trimming took 6 bases from V and 2 from J, leaving 18 bases between them. Germline CDR1 is SQVTM and CDR2 is ANQGSEA. The CDR3 length is 15 residues. This sample comprised CD4+ or CD8+ T cells sorted from blood, obtained in a trial of the OX40 agonist ivuxolimab. The TCR originated in an adult with an advanced solid tumor such as melanoma, head and neck, liver or kidney cancer. V usage is TRBV29-1 and J usage is TRBJ2-3; possibly TRBD1 for D (6 bases). The CDR3 sequence is CSVVSSAGATDTQYF. In DNA form, the CDR3 reads TGCAGCGTCGTTTCTTCGGCAGGGGCCACAGATACGCAGTATTTT.